This T cell receptor beta chain was identified in a study of beta chain features in type 1 diabetes. Every isolated RNA sample was fully reverse transcribed, so sequencing captured expressed TCRB transcripts. Generated by immunoSEQ multiplex PCR, the TCRdb table keeps only in-frame clones and is missing some. This repertoire shows 680,000 or so clones, around a sixth found once; its top ten account for approximately 0.087%. This clone was picked up a small number of times. Blood was collected once per donor into heparin, averaging roughly 120 mL. The CDR3 covers 14 residues. Germline V lookup: CDR1 ENHRY, CDR2 SYGVKD. Trimming removed 6 bases from V and 6 bases from J, with 18 bases in between.

The sequence came from a man younger than 35 in good health. The chain has TRBV10-3 and TRBJ2-7, with D perhaps assigned TRBD1 or TRBD2 (6 bases each). Sequenced sample: naive CD4+ T cells from blood. This chain's CDR3 is CAIRLGGSEGEQYF. CDR3 DNA sequence: TGTGCCATCAGGCTAGGGGGGTCTGAGGGCGAGCAGTACTTC.